The 29 T cell receptor beta chains listed next were all sequenced from one sample in a study of blood T cells in healthy people across ages. Then a second PCR, running about 7 to 11 cycles, was carried out with a sample-barcoded 5' primer and a J-beta primer mix. From the 5' RACE reads, TCRdb called clonotypes with MiXCR, one entry per CDR3 protein. The sample consists of hundreds of thousands of distinct CDR3 sequences, more than 40% of them appearing once. The sample comprised blood. These receptors all stem from a man in his 60s in good health.

This clonotype was detected a few times. The chain links TRBV21-1 to TRBJ2-5; no check of the table's D call, TRBD1, against the DNA was made. TRBV21-1 is noted as a pseudogene. This CDR3 region has 16 residues. The CDR3 reads CASSTREGGNLETQYF. Written as DNA, the CDR3 is TGTGCCAGCAGCACCCGGGAGGGGGGCAACCTAGAGACCCAGTACTTC.

CDR3 residues: CASSLAFGTDYEQYF. The CDR3 DNA is TGTGCCAGCAGCTTAGCTTTTGGGACAGACTACGAGCAGTACTTC. The chain uses TRBV11-2 and TRBJ2-7; 7 bases agree with TRBD1. V gave up 1 base and J gave up 3 bases; unmatched junction bases: 6. Germline V gene sequence: CDR1 SGHAT, CDR2 FQNNGV. The CDR3 consists of 15 residues.

The sample holds one count of this clonotype. The rearrangement links TRBV29-1 to TRBJ2-7; TRBD1 matches at 10 bases. This CDR3 region has 15 residues. The V and J ends lost 4 bases and 3 bases, in that order; junction bases with no gene match: 9. Germline assignment: CDR1 SQVTM and CDR2 ANQGSEA. This chain's CDR3 is CSVGVDRGKFYEQYF. CDR3 sequence (DNA): TGCAGCGTTGGTGTGGACAGGGGGAAATTCTACGAGCAGTACTTC.

This clonotype has more than one count but fewer than ten. The chain links TRBV20-1 to TRBJ1-4; D unresolved. CDR1 and CDR2 (germline): DFQATT, SNEGSKA (reference sequence). The V end was cut by 3 bases, the J end by 4 bases, with 12 bases between. CDR3 length equals 14 residues. Here the CDR3 reads CSARGQENNEKLFF. In nucleotides, the CDR3 is TGCAGTGCTAGGGGTCAGGAAAATAATGAAAAACTGTTTTTT.

This clonotype was observed many times. The gene calls are TRBV7-2 and TRBJ2-3; 10 positions agree with TRBD1. This CDR3 has 15 residues. J lost 6 bases, V lost 6 bases, and 9 bases had no gene match. Germline V gives CDR1 SGHTA, CDR2 FQGNSA. Here the CDR3 DNA reads TGTGCCAGCAGACCCGGGACAGGGGCCCGCGATACGCAGTATTTT. Encoded protein: CASRPGTGARDTQYF. Full variable domain (rest looked up from reference TRBV7-2 and TRBJ2-3): GAGVSQSPSNKVTEKGKDVELRCDPISGHTALYWYRQSLGQGLEFLIYFQGNSAPDKSGLPSDRFSAERTGGSVSTLTIQRTQQEDSAVYLCASRPGTGARDTQYFGPGTRLTVL.

CDR3 nucleotides: TGTGCCAGCAGTTACGGGAGAAGCCCGAACAATGAGCAGTTCTTC. It translates to CASSYGRSPNNEQFF. The chain is built from TRBV6-6 and TRBJ2-1; D is possibly TRBD2 (5 bases). Germline lookup yields CDR1 MNHNY and CDR2 SVGAGI (reference sequence). The CDR3 length is 15 residues. Trimming removed 2 bases at V and 5 bases at J, with 13 bases between.

V usage is TRBV27 and J usage is TRBJ1-3; TRBD1 aligns across 7 bases. Germline CDR1 reads MNHEY; CDR2 reads SMNVEV (reference sequence). J was trimmed by 0 bases and V by 4 bases; bases with no gene match: 12. The CDR3 runs to 18 residues. CDR3 DNA sequence: TGTGCCAGCAGTTCAACCCACAGGGGATTAACCTCTGGAAACACCATATATTTT. This sequence encodes CASSSTHRGLTSGNTIYF.

This chain uses TRBV20-1 with TRBJ2-3; D might be TRBD1 (6 bases). The V end lost 6 bases, the J end lost 4 bases, and 17 bases lay between the germline ends. The germline V gene encodes CDR1 DFQATT and CDR2 SNEGSKA (reference sequence). The CDR3 runs 14 residues. DNA for the CDR3: TGCAGTGCCAGGGGTAGGGGATGGGCAGATACGCAGTATTTT. Translating gives CSARGRGWADTQYF.

With respect to this clonotype: One end of the junction does not line up with germline, which may come from a read error. V gene TRBV4-1 combines with J gene TRBJ1-5, with TRBD1 as a possible D gene (6 bases). Germline-derived CDR1 and CDR2 are MGHRA and YSYEKL. This CDR3 is 16 amino acids long. DNA for the CDR3: TGCGCCAGCGGCCAAGAAGGGAACAGGGTCAATCAGCCCCAGCATTTT. It encodes CASGQEGNRVNQPQHF.

This chain joins TRBV27 and TRBJ1-2; tentatively, D is TRBD1 (6 bases). The V end lost 6 bases, the J end lost 6 bases, and 17 bases lay between the germline ends. CDR1 MNHEY and CDR2 SMNVEV come from the germline V gene (reference sequence). The CDR3 runs 14 residues. The CDR3 here is CASRTGTTGHGYTF. DNA of the CDR3: TGTGCCAGCAGAACCGGGACAACCGGACATGGCTACACCTTC.

The chain has TRBV2 and TRBJ2-3, with D hard to call. There are 17 residues in the CDR3. Germline assignment: CDR1 SNHLY and CDR2 FYNNEI. V shed 8 bases and J shed 1 base, with 22 bases lying between them. The CDR3: CASLSEGPTLGTDTQYF. The CDR3, as DNA: TGTGCCAGCTTGTCAGAAGGGCCCACTCTCGGCACAGATACGCAGTATTTT.

The chain carries TRBV2 and TRBJ1-4; tentatively, D is TRBD1 (5 bases). Looked up from germline, CDR1 is SNHLY and CDR2 is FYNNEI. CDR3 length equals 15 residues. V lost 8 bases and J lost 1, with 14 bases in between. In DNA form, the CDR3 reads TGTGCCAGCCTTCGGGGGGTGGGAACTAATGAAAAACTGTTTTTT. It translates to CASLRGVGTNEKLFF.

The V and J genes are TRBV4-3 and TRBJ2-1; 11 bases are a match to TRBD2. Germline V gives CDR1 LGHNA, CDR2 YSLEER. V shed 2 bases, J shed 8 bases, and the junction held 5 bases outside the gene matches. The CDR3 runs to 15 residues. CDR3 in amino acids: CASSQSLAGGYEQFF. The DNA of the CDR3 is TGCGCCAGCAGCCAATCCCTAGCGGGGGGCTATGAGCAGTTCTTC.

This sequence joins TRBV7-2 and TRBJ2-6; no clear D. V was pared by 6 bases and J by 2 bases, with 11 bases between. Germline V gene data show CDR1 as SGHTA and CDR2 as FQGNSA. There are 15 residues in the CDR3. CDR3 sequence (DNA): TGTGCCAGCAGTCGGGCGGAAACTGGGGCCAACGTCCTGACTTTC. This codes for CASSRAETGANVLTF. The full variable domain, in which reference TRBV7-2 and TRBJ2-6 provide the parts outside the CDR3, is GAGVSQSPSNKVTEKGKDVELRCDPISGHTALYWYRQSLGQGLEFLIYFQGNSAPDKSGLPSDRFSAERTGGSVSTLTIQRTQQEDSAVYLCASSRAETGANVLTFGAGSRLTVL.

This clonotype was seen just once. The rearrangement joins TRBV6-2 or TRBV6-3 to TRBJ2-7, with 8 bases matching TRBD1. The CDR3 covers 16 residues. The germline V gene encodes CDR1 MNHEY and CDR2 SVGEGT. V shed 2 bases, J shed 2 bases, and the junction held 8 bases outside the gene matches. Here the CDR3 DNA reads TGTGCCAGCAGTTACGACGCGACAGGGGCCCCCTACGAGCAGTACTTC. Its protein product is CASSYDATGAPYEQYF.

This clonotype came up a few times. The chain uses TRBV20-1 and TRBJ1-5; tentatively, D is TRBD1 (6 bases). The V and J ends lost 3 bases and 2 bases respectively, with 17 bases between them. The CDR3 contains 16 residues. The germline CDR1 and CDR2 sequences are DFQATT and SNEGSKA (reference sequence). The CDR3 DNA reads as TGCAGTGCTAGGCCTACCGGGACAAGGGGCAATCAGCCCCAGCATTTT. This codes for CSARPTGTRGNQPQHF.

The V call is TRBV20-1, the J call TRBJ2-7, with no clear D. V was pared by 6 bases and J by 0 bases, with 15 bases between. Germline assignment: CDR1 DFQATT and CDR2 SNEGSKA (reference sequence). The CDR3 is 14 amino acids. This chain's CDR3 is CSANSRGDSYEQYF. The CDR3 coding sequence is TGCAGTGCAAATTCCCGTGGAGACTCCTACGAGCAGTACTTC.

This clonotype has only a few counts. The chain employs TRBV6-2 or TRBV6-3 and TRBJ1-2; no clear D gene. CDR1 and CDR2 from the germline V gene are MNHEY and SVGEGT. Trimming stripped 5 bases from V and 5 bases from J, with 12 bases between. This CDR3 region has 13 residues. The CDR3 DNA reads TGTGCCAGCAGTGCGCAGGAGGAGTATGGCTACACCTTC. Its protein product is CASSAQEEYGYTF.

The sample holds a few counts of this clonotype. V usage is TRBV20-1 and J usage is TRBJ1-6; D gene ambiguous. Germline CDR1 and CDR2: DFQATT and SNEGSKA (reference sequence). The CDR3 length is 12 residues. V lost 6 bases to trimming and J lost 10 bases, with 13 bases between them. CDR3 sequence (DNA): TGCAGTGCCCTCCTCGGGAGCTCACCCCTCCACTTT. As protein: CSALLGSSPLHF.

This clonotype was counted ten times or more. V and J are TRBV29-1 and TRBJ2-5; D could derive from TRBD1 or TRBD2 (5 bases each). The germline V gene encodes CDR1 SQVTM and CDR2 ANQGSEA. The CDR3 is 13 amino acids. V lost 4 bases, J lost 1 base, and 10 bases lay in between. CDR3 in DNA: TGCAGCGTTGGAATCGGGACCCAAGAGACCCAGTACTTC. Translated, it gives CSVGIGTQETQYF.

The chain recombines TRBV5-4 with TRBJ2-1; D unresolved. Trimming cost V 5 bases and J 4 bases, with 16 bases left between them. CDR1 SGHNT and CDR2 YYREEE come from the germline V gene (reference sequence). The CDR3 extends over 15 amino acids. Here the CDR3 reads CASRPDKVWYNEQFF. The CDR3 nucleotides are TGTGCCAGCAGACCCGACAAGGTTTGGTACAATGAGCAGTTCTTC.

V usage is TRBV7-2 and J usage is TRBJ1-2, with a tentative D call TRBD1 (6 bases). This CDR3 contains 13 residues. Germline V lookup: CDR1 SGHTA, CDR2 FQGNSA. V was pared by 5 bases and J by 8 bases, with 15 bases between. Written as DNA, the CDR3 is TGTGCCAGCAGCGTACAGGGCTCAGGAGGCTACACCTTC. It translates to CASSVQGSGGYTF.

This clonotype occurred a few times. The chain recombines TRBV7-2 with TRBJ1-5, with no clear D. The V gene's germline CDR1 is SGHTA and CDR2 FQGNSA. V lost 1 base to trimming and J lost 7 bases, with 5 bases between them. The CDR3 contains 12 residues. As DNA, the CDR3 is TGTGCCAGCAGCTTAGTGGGACAGCCCCAGCATTTT. Translation gives CASSLVGQPQHF.

This chain uses TRBV27 with TRBJ2-2; no clear D. Germline V gene data show CDR1 as MNHEY and CDR2 as SMNVEV (reference sequence). V gave up 8 bases and J gave up 0 bases, with 7 bases separating them. The CDR3 covers 13 residues. The CDR3: CASGRANTGELFF. CDR3 bases: TGTGCCAGCGGCCGGGCGAACACCGGGGAGCTGTTTTTT.

The rearrangement links TRBV9 to TRBJ2-3; 11 positions agree with TRBD1. There are 15 residues in the CDR3. Germline V gene sequence: CDR1 SGDLS, CDR2 YYNGEE. The V and J ends lost 0 bases and 9 bases, in that order; junction bases with no gene match: 6. DNA for the CDR3: TGTGCCAGCAGCGTAGCGGGACAGGGGGAAGGAACGCAGTATTTT. Translation gives CASSVAGQGEGTQYF.

This chain uses TRBV10-3 with TRBJ2-3; D is perhaps TRBD2 (7 bases). The CDR3 is 14 residues long. V was cut by 8 bases and J by 1 base, with 13 bases left in between. From germline, CDR1 is ENHRY and CDR2 SYGVKD. The CDR3 DNA follows: TGTGCCATCGGGGGGGCCCTCGGCACAGATACGCAGTATTTT. Encoded protein: CAIGGALGTDTQYF.

There are a few counts of this clonotype. The chain combines TRBV14 with TRBJ2-3; 7 bases align to TRBD2. This CDR3 contains 17 residues. Trimming at V came to 4 bases and at J to 0 bases, leaving 10 bases not matched to a gene. Germline CDR1 and CDR2: SGHDN and FVKESK. CDR3 sequence reads: CASSRFNAGASTDTQYF. The CDR3 DNA is TGTGCCAGCAGCCGATTCAATGCGGGAGCTAGCACAGATACGCAGTATTTT.

V usage is TRBV5-1 and J usage is TRBJ1-5; no clear D. Germline CDR1 is SGHRS and CDR2 is YFSETQ. Trimming removed 0 bases from V and 4 bases from J, with 14 bases in between. CDR3 size: 16 residues. DNA for the CDR3: TGCGCCAGCAGCTTGGAACCCACCTACGGAAATCAGCCCCAGCATTTT. It codes for CASSLEPTYGNQPQHF.

This clonotype has just a few counts. V gene TRBV20-1 combines with J gene TRBJ2-5; 10 bases agree with TRBD2. Germline CDR1 is DFQATT and CDR2 is SNEGSKA (reference sequence). V was pared by 0 bases and J by 9 bases, with 7 bases of the junction left unmatched. The CDR3 loop spans 14 amino acids. The CDR3 spells CSARDGTSVSSQYF. In nucleotides, the CDR3 is TGCAGTGCTAGAGATGGGACTAGCGTATCTTCCCAGTACTTC.